This T cell receptor (beta chain) is drawn from a study of T cell clonality in common variable immunodeficiency. Points from the study as a whole: TCRbeta clonality was increased in CVID versus healthy controls. Fewer TCRbeta clones were shared among CVID subjects than controls.

CVID and control samples used equivalent genomic DNA input. Generated by immunoSEQ multiplex PCR, the TCRdb table keeps only in-frame clones and is missing some. Captured here are under 50,000 clones, none seen once; the top ten comprise around 2.1%. This clone was observed at least ten times. Its specificity is not known. This clonotype was sampled from a person aged 18-70 years in good health. The sequencing input was peripheral blood mononuclear cells.

This CDR3 reads CASSSLAGGPNEQFF. CDR3 DNA, as far as it was read: TGTGCCAGCAGCTCCCTAGCGGGAGGGCCCAATGAG. The J gene is TRBJ2-1, the V gene TRBV7-3; 12 bases align to TRBD2. The CDR3 goes on 3 residues after the read ends, and that part is filled in from the germline J gene. Germline V gene sequence: CDR1 SGHTA, CDR2 FQGTGA. This CDR3 region has 15 residues. J lost 6 bases, V lost 4 bases, and 4 bases had no gene match.